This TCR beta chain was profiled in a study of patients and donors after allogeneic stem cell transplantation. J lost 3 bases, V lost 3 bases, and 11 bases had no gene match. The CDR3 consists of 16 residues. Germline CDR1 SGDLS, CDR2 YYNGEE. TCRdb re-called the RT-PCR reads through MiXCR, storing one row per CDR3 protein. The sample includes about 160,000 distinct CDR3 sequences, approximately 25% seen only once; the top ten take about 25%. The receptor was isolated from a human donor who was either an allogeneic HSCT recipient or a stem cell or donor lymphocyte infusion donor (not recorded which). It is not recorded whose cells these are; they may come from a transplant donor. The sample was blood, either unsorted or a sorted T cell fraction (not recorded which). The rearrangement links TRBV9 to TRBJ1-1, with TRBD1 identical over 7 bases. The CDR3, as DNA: TGTGCCAGCAGCGGTCCTCCACAGGGGAGGGACACTGAAGCTTTCTTT. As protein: CASSGPPQGRDTEAFF.